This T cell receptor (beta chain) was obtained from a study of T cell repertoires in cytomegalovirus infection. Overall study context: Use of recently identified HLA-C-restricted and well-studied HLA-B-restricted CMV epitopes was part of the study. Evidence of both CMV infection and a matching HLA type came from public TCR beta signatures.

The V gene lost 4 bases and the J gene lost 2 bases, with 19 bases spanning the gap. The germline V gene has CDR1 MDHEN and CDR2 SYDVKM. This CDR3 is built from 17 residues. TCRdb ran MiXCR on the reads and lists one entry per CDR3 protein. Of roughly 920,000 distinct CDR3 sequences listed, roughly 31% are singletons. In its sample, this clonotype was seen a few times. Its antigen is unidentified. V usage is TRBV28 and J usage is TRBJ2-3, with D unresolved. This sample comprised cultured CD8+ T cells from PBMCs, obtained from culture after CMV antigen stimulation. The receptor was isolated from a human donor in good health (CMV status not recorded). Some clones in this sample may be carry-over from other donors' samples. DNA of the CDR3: TGTGCCAGCAGTTCCCCCCTGACGTTGCGAGACACAGATACGCAGTATTTT. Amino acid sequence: CASSSPLTLRDTDTQYF.